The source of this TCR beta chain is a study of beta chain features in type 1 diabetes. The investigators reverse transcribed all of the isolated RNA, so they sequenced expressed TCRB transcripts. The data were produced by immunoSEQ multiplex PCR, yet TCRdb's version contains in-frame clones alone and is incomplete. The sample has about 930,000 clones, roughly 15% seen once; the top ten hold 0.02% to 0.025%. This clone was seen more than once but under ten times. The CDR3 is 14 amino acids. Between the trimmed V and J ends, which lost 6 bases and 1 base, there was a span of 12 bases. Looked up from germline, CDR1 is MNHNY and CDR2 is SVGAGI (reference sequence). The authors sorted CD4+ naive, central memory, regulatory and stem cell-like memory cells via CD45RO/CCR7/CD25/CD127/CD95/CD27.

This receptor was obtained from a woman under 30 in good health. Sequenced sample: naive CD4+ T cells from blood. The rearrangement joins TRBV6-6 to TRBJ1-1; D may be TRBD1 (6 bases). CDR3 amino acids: CASRGHLKNTEAFF. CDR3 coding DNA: TGTGCCAGCAGGGGACATCTAAAGAACACTGAAGCTTTCTTT.